This entry concerns a single TCR beta chain. The record originates from a study of blood T cell repertoires in COVID-19. Study summary: PBMCs, B-cell-depleted T cells, or T cells were the source of the cDNA or gDNA that made up the material.

The CDR3 has 15 residues. Germline CDR1 and CDR2: MNHEY and SMNVEV (reference sequence). Trimming left V 5 bases short and J 2 bases short, with 15 bases between. Original processing notes: Amplified reference gene primers provided the basis for estimating nucleated cell counts. Assay: immunoSEQ multiplex PCR; the TCRdb copy retains only in-frame clones and omits some. V and J calls and clone size follow that table, whereas D and trimming were derived from the DNA. The table shows hundreds of thousands of clones, with more than 75% occurring only once. The receptor's source is a middle-aged woman who had recovered from COVID-19. Sequencing input: peripheral blood. The rearrangement uses TRBV27 and TRBJ1-1; tentative D call: TRBD1 (5 bases). The CDR3 is CASSPRQTTNTEAFF. In DNA, the CDR3 is TGTGCCAGCAGTCCCCGACAGACAACTAACACTGAAGCTTTCTTT.